This is a list of T cell receptor beta chains from one sample in a study of metastatic and nonmetastatic thyroid tumors. TCRdb re-called clones from the PCR reads using MiXCR. The top ten clones hold over 9% of a sample with tens of thousands of clones, approximately 4.1% of them seen once. Material for sequencing was blood. The receptors here all came from a female donor with papillary thyroid cancer or a benign thyroid nodule (not recorded which). Some clones in this sample may be carry-over from other donors' samples. The CDR3 runs from the conserved cysteine through the conserved F or W. The D gene is left open where the match is weak. Clone size is not always given. Where it is, it says once, few, many or a class for expanded clones.

j_gene	abundance	len	d_gene	v_gene	CDR3aa	CDR3nt
TRBJ1-1	few	14	.	TRBV28	CASSLRGRNTEAFF	TGTGCCAGCAGTTTACGGGGGCGGAACACTGAAGCTTTCTTT
TRBJ1-3	few	20	TRBD1	TRBV2	CASSEAPPWGDRVLGNTIYF	TGTGCCAGCAGTGAAGCTCCGCCCTGGGGAGACAGGGTACTTGGAAACACCATATATTTT
TRBJ2-2	many	13	TRBD2	TRBV20-1	CSAKREATGELFF	TGCAGTGCTAAGCGGGAGGCAACCGGGGAGCTGTTTTTT
TRBJ1-1	many	15	.	TRBV7-9	CASSPPGRKSTEAFF	TGTGCCAGCAGCCCACCAGGACGGAAGAGCACTGAAGCTTTCTTT
TRBJ1-1	many	14	TRBD1	TRBV6-4	CASRADRSNTEAFF	TGTGCCAGCAGAGCGGACAGGTCGAACACTGAAGCTTTCTTT
TRBJ2-7	few	14	TRBD1	TRBV20-1	CSAAPGGRSYEQYF	TGCAGTGCAGCCCCAGGGGGAAGGAGCTACGAGCAGTACTTC
TRBJ2-7	.	15	TRBD1	TRBV18	CASSPSRDRVHEQYF	TGTGCCAGCTCACCGTCCCGGGACAGGGTCCACGAGCAGTACTTC
TRBJ2-3	few	15	TRBD2	TRBV19	CASSKASGGFDTQYF	TGTGCCAGTAGTAAAGCTAGCGGGGGATTTGATACGCAGTATTTT
TRBJ2-3	many	14	.	TRBV20-1	CSARGLAEPDTQYF	TGCAGTGCTAGAGGGTTAGCGGAACCAGATACGCAGTATTTT
TRBJ2-5	many	11	.	TRBV11-2	CASSLVETQYF	TGTGCCAGCAGCTTAGTTGAGACCCAGTACTTC
TRBJ1-1	many	15	.	TRBV12-3/TRBV12-4	CASSFNGQLNTEAFF	TGTGCCAGCAGTTTTAATGGGCAATTGAACACTGAAGCTTTCTTT
TRBJ2-5	many	14	.	TRBV3-1	CASSPGHSQETQYF	TGTGCCAGCAGCCCGGGACATTCCCAAGAGACCCAGTACTTC
TRBJ2-2	.	15	.	TRBV6-9	CASSYGWGQSGELFF	TGTGCCAGCAGTTACGGCTGGGGTCAATCCGGGGAGCTGTTTTTT
TRBJ1-1	many	16	.	TRBV3-1	CASSQDRGAGDTEAFF	TGTGCCAGCAGCCAAGATAGGGGGGCCGGGGACACTGAAGCTTTCTTT
TRBJ2-3	many	13	.	TRBV20-1	CSASQPPPDTQYF	TGCAGTGCTTCCCAGCCCCCCCCGGATACGCAGTATTTT
TRBJ1-2	.	14	.	TRBV18	CVSSPQGLTGGYTF	TGTGTCAGCTCACCACAGGGATTAACAGGGGGCTACACCTTC
TRBJ1-1	many	14	.	TRBV4-1	CASSHPIIPFEAFF	TGCGCCAGCAGCCACCCGATTATTCCATTTGAAGCTTTCTTT
TRBJ1-2	.	12	.	TRBV12-3/TRBV12-4	CASGPVPYGYTF	TGTGCCAGCGGCCCGGTCCCCTATGGCTACACCTTC
TRBJ2-5	many	12	.	TRBV6-1	CASLGQTETQYF	TGTGCCAGCTTAGGACAGACGGAGACCCAGTACTTC
TRBJ1-1	medium-sized	15	TRBD1	TRBV9	CASSPPRTGTAEAFF	TGTGCCAGCAGCCCACCCCGGACAGGGACGGCTGAAGCTTTCTTT
TRBJ2-5	many	13	.	TRBV10-1	CASSDGYQETQYF	TGCGCCAGCAGTGATGGGTACCAAGAGACCCAGTACTTC
TRBJ2-3	many	16	TRBD2	TRBV20-1	CSASLPSGSSTDTQYF	TGCAGTGCTAGCCTCCCTAGCGGTTCTAGCACAGATACGCAGTATTTT